These 32 T cell receptor beta chains were sequenced from one sample in a study of OX40 agonist ivuxolimab in advanced cancers. The assay was immunoSEQ multiplex PCR, and TCRdb's table has in-frame clones only and misses some. The repertoire includes under 80,000 clones, around 86% of them detected once, and 4% sits in the top ten. Specimen: CD4+ or CD8+ T cells sorted from blood, collected in a trial of the OX40 agonist ivuxolimab. The receptor set was obtained from an adult with an advanced solid tumor such as melanoma, head and neck, liver or kidney cancer.

This clone came up once. The V call is TRBV7-3, the J call TRBJ2-5; 8 bases are shared with TRBD1. The J call could be wrong; TRBJ2-7 is a better fit for the DNA end. Germline values: CDR1 SGHTA, CDR2 FQGTGA. This CDR3 is built from 14 residues. CDR3 DNA sequence: TGTGCCAGCAGCTTAGCCGGACAGGGTACCGAGCAGTACTTC. This translates into CASSLAGQGTEQYF.

The chain joins TRBV28 to TRBJ1-2, with unresolved D. CDR3 size: 14 residues. Trimming removed 6 bases from V and 2 bases from J, with 13 bases in between. CDR1 is MDHEN, CDR2 SYDVKM, per germline. The CDR3 DNA sequence: TGTGCCAGCAGGGAAACCGGGCTAAACTATGGCTACACCTTC. Protein sequence: CASRETGLNYGYTF.

The CDR3 sequence is CASSLGSLNYGYTF. In DNA, the CDR3 is TGTGCCAGCAGCTTGGGGAGCCTTAACTATGGCTACACCTTC. This sequence joins TRBV5-6 and TRBJ1-2; no clear D. There are 14 residues in the CDR3. The germline CDR1 and CDR2 sequences are SGHDT and YYEEEE. V was trimmed by 0 bases and J by 1 base, leaving 7 bases between them.

The rearrangement uses TRBV12-5 and TRBJ2-5; D assignment may be TRBD1 or TRBD2 (5 bases each). The J call may be faulty, since TRBJ2-7 better matches the DNA end. There are 14 residues in the CDR3. The germline CDR1 and CDR2 sequences are LGHNT and FRNRAP. The CDR3 DNA reads as TGTGCTAGTGGTTTGGGGGACGGACCCTACGAGCAGTACTTC. It specifies CASGLGDGPYEQYF.

The J gene is TRBJ1-3, the V gene TRBV30; possibly TRBD1 for D (6 bases). Germline CDR1 is GTSNPN and CDR2 is SVGIG (reference sequence). V was clipped by 3 bases and J by 0 bases, with 18 bases between them. The CDR3 consists of 17 residues. Here the CDR3 DNA reads TGTGCCTGGAGCCTAAACGGACAGCGGACCTCTGGAAACACCATATATTTT. Its translation: CAWSLNGQRTSGNTIYF.

This rearrangement joins TRBV18 to TRBJ1-1; D might be TRBD1 (5 bases). Trimming took off 8 bases at V and 0 bases at J, with 13 bases between the two ends. The CDR3 is made up of 14 amino acids. Looked up from germline, CDR1 is KGHSH and CDR2 is LQKENI. CDR3 residues: CASVDQGLNTEAFF. DNA of the CDR3: TGTGCCAGCGTTGATCAGGGCCTGAACACTGAAGCTTTCTTT. The full variable domain, in which reference TRBV18 and TRBJ1-1 provide the parts outside the CDR3, is NAGVMQNPRHLVRRRGQEARLRCSPMKGHSHVYWYRQLPEEGLKFMVYLQKENIIDESGMPKERFSAEFPKEGPSILRIQQVVRGDSAAYFCASVDQGLNTEAFFGQGTRLTVV.

The rearrangement links TRBV5-6 to TRBJ2-5, with D possibly TRBD1 on 5 matching bases. The DNA end favors TRBJ2-7, so the J call may be wrong. The CDR3 length is 13 residues. The germline V gene has CDR1 SGHDT and CDR2 YYEEEE. In DNA form, the CDR3 reads TGTGCCAGCAGCTTGCCTGACAGCTACGAGCAGTACTTC. It yields the protein CASSLPDSYEQYF.

This clone was recorded once. This rearrangement joins TRBV6-4 to TRBJ2-1; D is possibly TRBD1 or TRBD2 (5 bases each). Trimming left V 4 bases short and J 13 bases short, with 17 bases between. CDR1 and CDR2 (germline): MRHNA, SNTAGT. The CDR3 has 13 amino acids. The DNA of the CDR3 is TGTGCCAGCAGTGCCCTCGTGGGGGTTGAACAGTTCTTC. Translated: CASSALVGVEQFF.

This clone appeared a few times. The gene calls are TRBV30 and TRBJ1-1; D ambiguous. This CDR3 is built from 11 residues. Per the germline V gene, CDR1 is GTSNPN and CDR2 is SVGIG (reference sequence). Trimming cost V 1 base and J 11 bases, with 11 bases left between them. CDR3 protein: CAWSENKRAFF. The CDR3 DNA reads as TGTGCCTGGAGTGAAAATAAAAGGGCTTTCTTT. The whole variable domain, filled in from reference TRBV30 and TRBJ1-1, reads SQTIHQWPATLVQPVGSPLSLECTVEGTSNPNLYWYRQAAGRGLQLLFYSVGIGQISSEVPQNLSASRPQDRQFILSSKKLLLSDSGFYLCAWSENKRAFFGQGTRLTVV.

The chain carries TRBV5-8 and TRBJ2-3; D is possibly TRBD1 (5 bases). The CDR3 consists of 16 residues. Trimming left V 4 bases short and J 9 bases short, with 24 bases between. CDR1 SGHTS and CDR2 YDEGEE come from the germline V gene. For the CDR3, the DNA is TGTGCCAGCAGCCTTGGTTCGGTACAGGCTACTGGAACGCAGTATTTT. It codes for CASSLGSVQATGTQYF.

This chain uses TRBV6-5 with TRBJ1-1; D unresolved. The V and J ends lost 6 bases and 2 bases respectively, with 10 bases between them. The CDR3 consists of 13 residues. Germline loops: CDR1 MNHEY, CDR2 SVGAGI. The CDR3 sequence: CASRVSDNTEAFF. CDR3 nucleotides: TGTGCCAGCAGGGTCTCTGATAACACTGAAGCTTTCTTT.

V usage is TRBV11-2 and J usage is TRBJ2-5; the match to TRBD2 covers 9 bases. This CDR3 is built from 14 residues. Germline loops: CDR1 SGHAT, CDR2 FQNNGV. The V and J ends lost 5 bases and 5 bases, in that order; junction bases with no gene match: 6. The CDR3 region is CASSLSGRGETQYF. For the CDR3, the DNA is TGTGCCAGCAGCCTTAGCGGGAGAGGGGAGACCCAGTACTTC.

This clone was found once. The rearrangement joins TRBV7-2 to TRBJ2-5; 12 bases fit TRBD2. The end of the DNA aligns better with TRBJ2-7, so the J call may be wrong. CDR3 length: 16 residues. The V gene's germline CDR1 is SGHTA and CDR2 FQGNSA. This chain's CDR3 is CASSLTTSGGQLEQYF. The CDR3 nucleotides are TGTGCCAGCAGCCTCACGACTAGCGGGGGCCAGCTCGAGCAGTACTTC.

The chain has TRBV7-8 and TRBJ2-1, with no clear D. The germline gives CDR1 SGHVS, CDR2 FQNEAQ. Trimming took 5 bases from V and 13 from J, leaving 18 bases between them. The CDR3 spans 13 residues. The CDR3 coding sequence is TGTGCCAGCAGCCTTCTTGCCGCTAGATCCCAGTTCTTC. It yields the protein CASSLLAARSQFF.

This clone was detected once. CDR3 in amino acids: CASSPPGSRGQPQHF. The CDR3 DNA reads as TGTGCCAGCAGTCCCCCGGGCTCTCGTGGGCAGCCCCAGCATTTT. The rearrangement uses TRBV6-5 and TRBJ1-5; no firm D call. Germline-derived CDR1 and CDR2 are MNHEY and SVGAGI. The germline V and J ends were trimmed by 5 bases and 7 bases, with 18 bases remaining between them. There are 15 residues in the CDR3.

This clone was seen only a few times. The rearrangement uses TRBV7-9 and TRBJ2-5; 9 nucleotides line up with TRBD2. Germline V gene lookup returns CDR1 SEHNR and CDR2 FQNEAQ (reference sequence). The length of the CDR3 is 13 residues. The V gene end was trimmed by 6 bases and the J gene end by 2 bases; junction bases not matched to a gene: 1. In DNA form, the CDR3 reads TGTGCCAGCAGGCGGGGGGGACAAGAGACCCAGTACTTC. Amino acids: CASRRGGQETQYF.

V and J are TRBV28 and TRBJ2-4; D call uncertain. The germline V and J ends were trimmed by 5 bases and 8 bases, with 16 bases remaining between them. Per the germline V gene, CDR1 is MDHEN and CDR2 is SYDVKM. CDR3 length equals 14 residues. CDR3 amino acids: CASSIYGAVDIQYF. The CDR3 region has the DNA TGTGCCAGCAGTATTTATGGCGCGGTTGACATTCAGTACTTC.

The chain employs TRBV29-1 and TRBJ2-3; tentatively, D is TRBD1 (7 bases). The CDR3 contains 14 residues. Germline lookup yields CDR1 SQVTM and CDR2 ANQGSEA. Between the trimmed V and J ends, which lost 7 bases and 1 base, there was a span of 15 bases. CDR3 protein: CSGGAGGRTDTQYF. CDR3 DNA: TGCAGCGGGGGGGCAGGGGGTCGCACAGATACGCAGTATTTT.

This chain joins TRBV28 and TRBJ1-4, with 8 bases matching TRBD1. The V segment lost 3 bases and the J segment 10 bases; nucleotides outside the gene matches: 10. The CDR3 runs to 15 residues. Germline CDR1 is MDHEN and CDR2 is SYDVKM. CDR3 DNA: TGTGCCAGCAGTTTTGCAGGGGGCGAAGTCGGAAAACTGTTTTTT. Encoded protein: CASSFAGGEVGKLFF. Full variable domain (rest looked up from reference TRBV28 and TRBJ1-4): DVKVTQSSRYLVKRTGEKVFLECVQDMDHENMFWYRQDPGLGLRLIYFSYDVKMKEKGDIPEGYSVSREKKERFSLILESASTNQTSMYLCASSFAGGEVGKLFFGSGTQLSVL.

CDR3 nucleotide sequence: TGTGCCAGCAGCCCCCCAGGGGGTGGCAATTCACCCCTCCACTTT. Protein: CASSPPGGGNSPLHF. The rearrangement joins TRBV11-2 to TRBJ1-6, with 7 bases fitting TRBD1. The ends lost 5 bases at V and 7 bases at J; junction bases unmatched: 8. CDR1 is SGHAT, CDR2 FQNNGV, per germline. This CDR3 region has 15 residues. The variable domain in full, with the rest retrieved from reference TRBV11-2 and TRBJ1-6, is EAGVAQSPRYKIIEKRQSVAFWCNPISGHATLYWYQQILGQGPKLLIQFQNNGVVDDSQLPKDRFSAERLKGVDSTLKIQPAKLEDSAVYLCASSPPGGGNSPLHFGNGTRLTVT.

The V and J genes are TRBV10-1 and TRBJ2-3; D remains ambiguous. V was shortened by 0 bases and J by 2 bases, with 9 bases between the two germline ends. The length of the CDR3 is 15 residues. CDR1 WNHNN and CDR2 SYGVQD come from the germline V gene (reference sequence). The CDR3 spells CASSESGGDTDTQYF. The CDR3 DNA reads TGCGCCAGCAGTGAGTCCGGCGGAGACACAGATACGCAGTATTTT.

This chain joins TRBV18 and TRBJ1-5; D gene ambiguous. CDR1 is KGHSH, CDR2 LQKENI, per germline. The ends were cut back, 2 bases at V and 5 bases at J, with 16 bases in the middle. There are 16 residues in the CDR3. Here the CDR3 DNA reads TGTGCCAGCTCACCATTCGAGACAACTGTAGATCAGCCCCAGCATTTT. It specifies CASSPFETTVDQPQHF.

CDR3: CASSRDTDNSPLHF. The CDR3 nucleotides read TGTGCCAGCTCCCGGGACACAGATAATTCACCCCTCCACTTT. This chain uses TRBV9 with TRBJ1-6; D possibly corresponds to TRBD1 (6 bases). Trimming removed 7 bases from V and 5 bases from J, with 13 bases in between. Germline values: CDR1 SGDLS, CDR2 YYNGEE. The CDR3 consists of 14 residues.

The chain recombines TRBV18 with TRBJ1-1; 7 nucleotides align to TRBD1. J gave up 1 base and V 5 bases, and 4 bases lay outside the gene matches. Germline V lookup: CDR1 KGHSH, CDR2 LQKENI. This CDR3 contains 14 residues. The CDR3 reads CASSSDRKNTEAFF. The CDR3 DNA follows: TGTGCCAGCTCATCGGACAGGAAGAACACTGAAGCTTTCTTT.

The J gene is TRBJ2-1, the V gene TRBV10-3, with D possibly TRBD2 on 6 matching bases. Between the trimmed V and J ends, which lost 6 bases and 9 bases, there was a span of 24 bases. The length of the CDR3 is 16 residues. Germline CDR1 ENHRY, CDR2 SYGVKD. In DNA, the CDR3 is TGTGCCATCAGGGCGGGGCTAGTGGGGGGATTAGGTGAGCAGTTCTTC. Residues: CAIRAGLVGGLGEQFF.

The rearrangement uses TRBV2 and TRBJ2-5; D possibly corresponds to TRBD2 (6 bases). The CDR3 consists of 16 residues. Trimming pared 4 bases from V and 5 bases from J, leaving 20 bases between. Germline-derived CDR1 and CDR2 are SNHLY and FYNNEI. CDR3 nucleotide sequence: TGTGCCAGCAGTGGGGACGGGGGTAGCATCTGGGAGACCCAGTACTTC. Protein: CASSGDGGSIWETQYF.

The chain recombines TRBV5-1 with TRBJ1-1, with D possibly matching TRBD1 (6 bases). Germline V gene data show CDR1 as SGHRS and CDR2 as YFSETQ. Between the trimmed V and J ends, which lost 1 base and 6 bases, there was a span of 25 bases. The CDR3 contains 18 residues. As DNA, the CDR3 is TGCGCCAGCAGCTTGTACGCGCTGAGTCGGACAGTCTTGTCTGAAGCTTTCTTT. This translates into CASSLYALSRTVLSEAFF.

This sequence joins TRBV5-8 and TRBJ1-1; 8 nucleotides line up with TRBD1. J gave up 1 base and V 4 bases, and 9 bases lay outside the gene matches. The germline V gene has CDR1 SGHTS and CDR2 YDEGEE. The CDR3 is made up of 16 amino acids. Written as DNA, the CDR3 is TGTGCCAGCAGCCCACCGGGACAGGTCCCGAACACTGAAGCTTTCTTT. Its translation is CASSPPGQVPNTEAFF.

The chain carries TRBV7-9 and TRBJ1-1; no definite D call. V lost 3 bases to trimming and J lost 0 bases, with 5 bases between them. The CDR3 runs to 13 residues. Germline lookup yields CDR1 SEHNR and CDR2 FQNEAQ (reference sequence). CDR3 DNA sequence: TGTGCCAGCAGCTTCAAGCTGAACACTGAAGCTTTCTTT. It yields the protein CASSFKLNTEAFF. The whole variable domain, remainder taken from reference TRBV7-9 and TRBJ1-1, is DTGVSQNPRHKITKRGQNVTFRCDPISEHNRLYWYRQTLGQGPEFLTYFQNEAQLEKSRLLSDRFSAERPKGSFSTLEIQRTEQGDSAMYLCASSFKLNTEAFFGQGTRLTVV.

The chain has TRBV7-2 and TRBJ2-3, with 7 bases lining up with TRBD2. Looked up from germline, CDR1 is SGHTA and CDR2 is FQGNSA. CDR3 length: 12 residues. V shed 1 base and J 13 bases; nucleotides not matched to a gene: 5. The CDR3 nucleotides read TGTGCCAGCAGCTTAGGGGGACTAATTGAGTATTTT. It specifies CASSLGGLIEYF. Full variable domain (missing parts from reference TRBV7-2 and TRBJ2-3): GAGVSQSPSNKVTEKGKDVELRCDPISGHTALYWYRQSLGQGLEFLIYFQGNSAPDKSGLPSDRFSAERTGGSVSTLTIQRTQQEDSAVYLCASSLGGLIEYFGPGTRLTVL.

V and J are TRBV7-9 and TRBJ2-3; D not certain. Trimming stripped 5 bases from V and 5 bases from J, with 8 bases between. The CDR3 contains 12 residues. CDR1 and CDR2 (germline): SEHNR, FQNEAQ (reference sequence). The CDR3 spells CASSRSIDTQYF. The CDR3 coding sequence is TGTGCCAGCAGCCGTAGTATAGATACGCAGTATTTT. Drawing the rest from reference TRBV7-9 and TRBJ2-3, the complete variable domain is DTGVSQNPRHKITKRGQNVTFRCDPISEHNRLYWYRQTLGQGPEFLTYFQNEAQLEKSRLLSDRFSAERPKGSFSTLEIQRTEQGDSAMYLCASSRSIDTQYFGPGTRLTVL.

The gene calls are TRBV6-5 and TRBJ1-6; D is undetermined. This CDR3 is built from 15 residues. The V end lost 2 bases, the J end lost 0 bases, and 5 bases lay between the germline ends. CDR1 is MNHEY and CDR2 is SVGAGI in the germline V gene. The CDR3 region has the DNA TGTGCCAGCAGTTACGGGAGCTCCTATAATTCACCCCTCCACTTT. It yields the protein CASSYGSSYNSPLHF.